The T cell receptor (beta chain) under discussion was sequenced for a study of identical twins (dated by TCRdb to 2016 to 2018). For the study in its entirety: The study deep-sequenced TCR alpha and beta repertoires from monozygotic twins, unrelated adults of various ages and cord blood to test whether fetal clonotypes persist. Replicate twin experiments were performed at different times using different library preparation protocols to rule out contamination.

This clonotype has only a few counts. Its specific antigen is unknown. No much larger clone exists at a distance of one base, and base qualities are not known. The library was prepared using 5' RACE. TCRdb names Illumina HiSeq 2000 as the instrument used. A universal primer binding site was introduced by template switching, and a unique molecular identifier was present in the final cDNA, enabling accurate counting of TCR cDNA molecules. Specific primers in the conserved constant-segment region were used to synthesize first-strand cDNA for TCR alpha and beta chains. To control for contamination, every cDNA library carried two barcodes: a SMART-Mk sample barcode plus Illumina barcodes. Two successive PCR steps introduced TruSeq adapter sequences along with Illumina sample barcodes. Sequencing of the TCR alpha and beta cDNA libraries was done on the Illumina HiSeq platform using custom primers. As for how the authors treated the data: MiGEC processed the raw reads to extract unique molecular identifiers, while MiXCR was used to determine the CDR3 positions. Recombination models were inferred per individual with the repgenHMM and IGoR tools using an EM algorithm. The analysis of shared clonotypes was done with the tcR package in R, with sharing normalized by the product of cloneset sizes. To study raw recombination free of thymic and clonal selection effects, out-of-frame nonproductive sequences were analyzed. TCRdb itself trimmed the public reads at Q25 with fastp, ran MiXCR and retained productive beta chains. Duplicate CDR3 protein sequences are folded into a single record with the most common DNA and genes. These V and J calls are TCRdb output, not the study's own analysis. The table for this sample lists a few hundred thousand distinct CDR3 sequences; approximately 12% of them were counted only once. Of the sample, roughly 4% falls within the top ten clones.

All donors were healthy Caucasians. The twin cohort consisted of three pairs of female monozygotic twins, all aged about 18 to 30 years. Using Miltenyi CD45RO+ enrichment and human naive T-cell isolation kits, memory (CD45RO+) and naive T cells were isolated from PBMC. Its CDR3 holds 11 amino acids, cysteine through phenylalanine. Only the CDR3 part of the read is kept: 33 bases, read in frame from the first base. V is clipped by 1 base and J by 5 bases, and the sequence between their germline boundaries is 2 bases long. Reading the germline V gene (reference sequence) gives CDR1 DFQATT and CDR2 SNEGSKA. Paper-wide results and their limitations: In beta out-of-frame sequences, excess twin sharing was weaker, because having fewer shared sequences lowered the signal-to-noise ratio. Invariant T cells such as MAIT and iNKT could partly confound zero-insertion analyses, though diverse VJ usage argued against this for most clonotypes. In monozygotic twins, out-of-frame TCR alpha sharing was systematically underestimated by recombination models, although the models agreed with sharing between unrelated individuals. Compared with coincidental sharing between unrelated individuals, out-of-frame TCR alpha sequences shared between twins showed an excess of sequences with low generation probability. Fewer insertions were carried by abundant cord blood beta clonotypes, a similar but weaker trend appeared in young adult naive repertoires, and no such trend appeared in memory repertoires. Because the same donors could not be followed over many years, conclusions were based on cross-sectional statistical analysis.

These data also formed part of another study, on yellow fever vaccine responses in identical twins. The second study also describes: The authors reported that the T cell response to vaccination in identical twins appeared partly convergent and partly personalized. In identical twins, the study followed T cell clones that responded to the vaccine with precision.

This chain joins TRBV20-1 to TRBJ2-2; the D gene remains uncertain. The sequence was collected from a young woman in good health. Specimen: memory (CD45RO+) T cells sorted from blood. The cell subset or site label for this specimen denotes: CD45RO+ enriched T cells. The base sequence is TGCAGTGCTAGAGGTACCGGGGAGCTGTTTTTT. Translated, this is CSARGTGELFF.